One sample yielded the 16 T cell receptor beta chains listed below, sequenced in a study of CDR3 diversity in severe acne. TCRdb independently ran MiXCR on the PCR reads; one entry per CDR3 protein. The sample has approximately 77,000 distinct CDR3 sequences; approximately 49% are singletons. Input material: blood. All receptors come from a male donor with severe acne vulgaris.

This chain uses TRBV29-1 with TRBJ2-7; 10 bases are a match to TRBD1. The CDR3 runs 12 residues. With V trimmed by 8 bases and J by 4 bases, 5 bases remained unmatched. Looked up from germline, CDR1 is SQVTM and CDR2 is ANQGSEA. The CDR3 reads CSLTGGEYEQYF. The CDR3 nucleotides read TGCAGCCTGACAGGGGGCGAGTACGAGCAGTACTTC.

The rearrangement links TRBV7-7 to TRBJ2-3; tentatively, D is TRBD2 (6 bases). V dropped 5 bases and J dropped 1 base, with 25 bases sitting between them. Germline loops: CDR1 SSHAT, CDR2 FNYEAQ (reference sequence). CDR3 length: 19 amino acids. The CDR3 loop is CASSPRRSTGAKGTDTQYF. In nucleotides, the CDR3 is TGTGCCAGCAGCCCGCGACGGAGCACGGGAGCTAAAGGCACAGATACGCAGTATTTT.

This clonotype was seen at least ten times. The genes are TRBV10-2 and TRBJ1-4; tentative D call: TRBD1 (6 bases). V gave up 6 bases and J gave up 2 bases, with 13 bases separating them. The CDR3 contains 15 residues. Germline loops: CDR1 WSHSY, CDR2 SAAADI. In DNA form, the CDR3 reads TGCGCCAGCAGCCGTACAGGGACTACTAATGAAAAACTGTTTTTT. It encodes CASSRTGTTNEKLFF.

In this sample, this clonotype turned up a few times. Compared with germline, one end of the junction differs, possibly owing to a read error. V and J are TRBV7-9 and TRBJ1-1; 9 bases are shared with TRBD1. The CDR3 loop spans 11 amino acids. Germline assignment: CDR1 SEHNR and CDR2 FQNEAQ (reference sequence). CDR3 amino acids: CASSEGQGVSF. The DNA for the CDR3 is TGTGCCAGCAGCGAGGGACAGGGAGTATCTTTT.

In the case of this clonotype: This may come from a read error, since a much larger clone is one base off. CDR3 loop: CASRGDGIADTQYF. The CDR3 DNA reads as TGTGCCAGCAGAGGGGACGGAATCGCAGATACGCAGTATTTT. This chain joins TRBV2 and TRBJ2-3, with D perhaps matching TRBD1 or TRBD2 (5 bases each). CDR1 SNHLY and CDR2 FYNNEI come from the germline V gene. CDR3 size: 14 residues. V was cut by 6 bases and J by 4 bases, with 14 bases left in between.

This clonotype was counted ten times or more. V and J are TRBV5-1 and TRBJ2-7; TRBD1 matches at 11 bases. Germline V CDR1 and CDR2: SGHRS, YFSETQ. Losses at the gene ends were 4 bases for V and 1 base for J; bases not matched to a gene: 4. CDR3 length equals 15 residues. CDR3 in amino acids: CASSPGQGGSYEQYF. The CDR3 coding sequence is TGCGCCAGCAGCCCGGGACAGGGGGGGTCCTACGAGCAGTACTTC.

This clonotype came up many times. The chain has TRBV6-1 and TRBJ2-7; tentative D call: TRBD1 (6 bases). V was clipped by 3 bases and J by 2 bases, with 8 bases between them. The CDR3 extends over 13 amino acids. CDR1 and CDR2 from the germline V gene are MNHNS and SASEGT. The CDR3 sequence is CASSDHRAYEQYV. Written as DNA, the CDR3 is TGTGCCAGCAGTGATCACAGGGCCTACGAGCAGTACGTC.

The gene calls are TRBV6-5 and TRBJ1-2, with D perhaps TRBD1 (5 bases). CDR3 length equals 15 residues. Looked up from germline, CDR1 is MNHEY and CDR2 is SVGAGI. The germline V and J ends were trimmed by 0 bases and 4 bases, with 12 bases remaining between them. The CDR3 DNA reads TGTGCCAGCAGTTACTCGACCGGGACCATCTATGGCTACACCTTC. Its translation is CASSYSTGTIYGYTF.

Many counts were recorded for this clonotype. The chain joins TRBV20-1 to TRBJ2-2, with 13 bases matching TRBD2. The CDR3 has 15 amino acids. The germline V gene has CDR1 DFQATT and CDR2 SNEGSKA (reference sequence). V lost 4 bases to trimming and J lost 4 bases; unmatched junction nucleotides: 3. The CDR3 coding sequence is TGCAGTGCTACCCGGACTAGCGGGAGCACCGGGGAGCTGTTTTTT. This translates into CSATRTSGSTGELFF.

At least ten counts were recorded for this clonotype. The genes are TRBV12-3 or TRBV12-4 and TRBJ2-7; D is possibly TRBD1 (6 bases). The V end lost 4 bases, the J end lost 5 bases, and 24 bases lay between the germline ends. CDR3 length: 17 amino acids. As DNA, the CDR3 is TGTGCCAGCAGTTCAACACTTGGGACATCTCAAACCGACGAGCAGTACTTC. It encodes CASSSTLGTSQTDEQYF.

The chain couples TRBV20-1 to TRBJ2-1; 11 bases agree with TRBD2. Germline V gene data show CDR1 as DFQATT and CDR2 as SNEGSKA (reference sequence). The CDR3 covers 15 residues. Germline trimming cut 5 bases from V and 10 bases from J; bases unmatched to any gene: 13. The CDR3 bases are TGCAGTGCTCCTGCACCGGGACTAGCGGACCCCGAGCAGTTCTTC. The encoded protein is CSAPAPGLADPEQFF.

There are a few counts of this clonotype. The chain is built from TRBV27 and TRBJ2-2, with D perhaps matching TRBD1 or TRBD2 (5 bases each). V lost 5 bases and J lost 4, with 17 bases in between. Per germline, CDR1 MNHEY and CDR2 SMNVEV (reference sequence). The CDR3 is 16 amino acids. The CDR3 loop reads CASSLQPGPSTGELFF. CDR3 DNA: TGTGCCAGCAGTCTACAACCGGGACCTTCCACCGGGGAGCTGTTTTTT.

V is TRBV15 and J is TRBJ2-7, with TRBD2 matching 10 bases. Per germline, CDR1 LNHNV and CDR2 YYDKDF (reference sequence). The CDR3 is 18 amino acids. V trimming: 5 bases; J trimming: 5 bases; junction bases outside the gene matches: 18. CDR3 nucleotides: TGTGCCACCAGCCCCCCCGGTGGGGCTAGCGGGAGTAGCAACGAGCAGTACTTC. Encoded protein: CATSPPGGASGSSNEQYF.

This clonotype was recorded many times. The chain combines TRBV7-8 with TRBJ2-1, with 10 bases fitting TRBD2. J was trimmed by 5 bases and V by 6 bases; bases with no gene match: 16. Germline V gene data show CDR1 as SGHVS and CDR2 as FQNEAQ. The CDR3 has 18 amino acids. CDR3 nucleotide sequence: TGTGCCAGCAGTCCCCACCGTCCACTAGCGGGGAGGGACAATGAGCAGTTCTTC. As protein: CASSPHRPLAGRDNEQFF.

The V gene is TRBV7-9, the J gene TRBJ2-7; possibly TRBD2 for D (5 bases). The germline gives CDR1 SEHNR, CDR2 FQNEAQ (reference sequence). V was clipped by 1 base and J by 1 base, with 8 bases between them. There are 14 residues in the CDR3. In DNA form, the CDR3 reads TGTGCCAGCAGCTTAGTTGAGCGGTCCTACGAGCAGTACTTC. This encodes CASSLVERSYEQYF.

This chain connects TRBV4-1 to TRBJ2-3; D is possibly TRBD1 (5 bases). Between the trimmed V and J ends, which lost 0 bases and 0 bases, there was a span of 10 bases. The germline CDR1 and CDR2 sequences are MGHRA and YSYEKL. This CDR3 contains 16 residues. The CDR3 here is CASSQDLPGSTDTQYF. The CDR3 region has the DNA TGCGCCAGCAGCCAAGACTTGCCAGGGAGCACAGATACGCAGTATTTT.